These T cell receptor beta chains were read from a single sample in a study of cytomegalovirus exposure and HLA in healthy donors. Here immunoSEQ multiplex PCR was the method, and the copy in TCRdb shows in-frame clones only, minus some. The sample includes around 110,000 clones, around 70% of them seen just once. The sequencing input was PBMCs. Receptor source: a woman between 18 and 29 years old in good health and CMV-seronegative. Each CDR3 is given with its conserved first and last residue. The D gene is left open where the match is weak. Rows may omit the clone size; those that give it use once, few, many or a size class.

CDR3 protein	CDR3 DNA	D gene	J gene	clone size	V gene
CASSLGDSYYEQYF	TGTGCCAGCAGCTTAGGGGACAGCTACTACGAGCAGTACTTC	TRBD1	TRBJ2-7	-	TRBV7-9
CASSLGDSLANYGYTF	TGCGCCAGCAGCTTGGGGGACAGCCTAGCTAACTATGGCTACACCTTC	TRBD1	TRBJ1-2	-	TRBV5-1
CASTLGTGDNGYTF	TGTGCCAGCACACTAGGGACAGGAGATAATGGCTACACCTTC	TRBD1	TRBJ1-2	many	TRBV28
CASSQEGRNEQFF	TGCGCCAGCAGCCAAGAGGGGCGGAATGAGCAGTTCTTC	-	TRBJ2-1	-	TRBV4-1
CASSIPTSGANEQFF	TGCGCCAGCAGCATACCGACTAGCGGGGCCAATGAGCAGTTCTTC	TRBD2	TRBJ2-1	-	TRBV5-1
CASNFEAKRTEAFF	TGTGCCAGCAACTTCGAGGCGAAACGGACTGAAGCTTTCTTT	-	TRBJ1-1	-	TRBV5-8
CASSYSMGGSGYTF	TGTGCCAGCAGTTACTCGATGGGGGGTTCGGGCTACACCTTC	-	TRBJ1-2	-	TRBV6-5
CASSFSTGGYEQYF	TGTGCCAGCAGCTTCTCGACAGGGGGCTACGAGCAGTACTTC	TRBD1	TRBJ2-7	few	TRBV5-5
CASSLRDMGNTEAFF	TGCGCCAGCAGCTTGAGGGACATGGGGAACACTGAAGCTTTCTTT	-	TRBJ1-1	-	TRBV5-1
CASSPWGGGFNEKLFF	TGTGCCAGCAGCCCCTGGGGAGGGGGATTTAATGAAAAACTGTTTTTT	-	TRBJ1-4	-	TRBV2
CASSVGTTQETQYF	TGTGCCAGCAGCGTAGGGACTACCCAAGAGACCCAGTACTTC	-	TRBJ2-5	-	TRBV9
CASGAYSNQPQHF	TGTGCCAGCGGGGCTTATAGCAATCAGCCCCAGCATTTT	-	TRBJ1-5	-	TRBV27
CASSYSRGRRTEAFF	TGTGCCAGCAGTTACTCGAGGGGGCGGCGCACTGAAGCTTTCTTT	TRBD1	TRBJ1-1	few	TRBV6-5
CASSLGGLAGEPYERYF	TGTGCCAGCAGCTTAGGAGGACTAGCGGGGGAACCCTACGAGCGGTACTTC	TRBD2	TRBJ2-7	-	TRBV7-2
CASSPEGSAQHF	TGTGCCAGCTCACCGGAGGGATCAGCCCAGCATTTT	-	TRBJ1-5	few	TRBV18
CASSDSSNQPQHF	TGTGCCAGCAGTGATTCAAGCAATCAGCCCCAGCATTTT	-	TRBJ1-5	-	TRBV6-1
CASSLVPSGKDTQYF	TGCGCCAGCAGCTTGGTGCCCTCGGGGAAAGATACGCAGTATTTT	-	TRBJ2-3	-	TRBV5-1
CASSPTGLYQPQHF	TGTGCCAGCAGTCCGACAGGGCTCTATCAGCCCCAGCATTTT	TRBD1	TRBJ1-5	-	TRBV28
CASSPRQGTDTQYF	TGCGCCAGCAGCCCCAGACAGGGCACAGATACGCAGTATTTT	-	TRBJ2-3	once	TRBV4-1
CASSLETSQETQYF	TGTGCCAGCAGCTTAGAGACAAGCCAAGAGACCCAGTACTTC	-	TRBJ2-5	-	TRBV7-8
CASTSGTGNQPQHF	TGTGCCAGCACCTCCGGGACAGGGAATCAGCCCCAGCATTTT	TRBD1	TRBJ1-5	-	TRBV7-9